This TCR beta chain appears in the sequencing data of a study of T cells in pancreatic ductal adenocarcinoma. Study outcomes and limitations: Enrichment of CD45RO+ effector over naive T cells in tumors may bias clonality.

The selected patients with pancreatic ductal adenocarcinoma had surgery but no neoadjuvant therapy. Regarding this clone: No antigen is known for it.

Repertoires were generated with immunoSEQ multiplex PCR, while TCRdb's copy carries only in-frame clones and drops some. The table shows 97,000 or so clones, with roughly 96% occurring only once. The CDR3 extends over 16 amino acids. The germline V gene has CDR1 SGHTA and CDR2 FQGNSA. The germline V and J ends were trimmed by 5 bases and 5 bases, with 18 bases remaining between them. The sequence was obtained from a human donor with pancreatic ductal adenocarcinoma. Sequenced sample: PBMCs. This chain joins TRBV7-2 and TRBJ2-2; TRBD2 might be the D (5 bases). The CDR3 DNA is TGTGCCAGCAGCACAAGGACCTTCGGGATTACCGGGGAGCTGTTTTTT. This sequence encodes CASSTRTFGITGELFF.